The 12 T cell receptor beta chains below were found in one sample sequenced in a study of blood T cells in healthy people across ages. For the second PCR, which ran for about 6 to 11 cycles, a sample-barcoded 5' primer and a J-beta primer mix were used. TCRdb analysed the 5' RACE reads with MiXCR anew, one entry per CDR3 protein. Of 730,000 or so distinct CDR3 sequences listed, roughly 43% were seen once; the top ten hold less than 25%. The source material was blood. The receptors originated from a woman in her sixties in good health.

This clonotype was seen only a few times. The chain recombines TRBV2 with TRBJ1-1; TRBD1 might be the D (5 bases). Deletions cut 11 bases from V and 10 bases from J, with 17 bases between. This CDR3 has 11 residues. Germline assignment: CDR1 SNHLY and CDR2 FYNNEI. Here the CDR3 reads CASHGGRGAFF. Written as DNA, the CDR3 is TGTGCCTCTCATGGAGGAAGGGGAGCTTTCTTT.

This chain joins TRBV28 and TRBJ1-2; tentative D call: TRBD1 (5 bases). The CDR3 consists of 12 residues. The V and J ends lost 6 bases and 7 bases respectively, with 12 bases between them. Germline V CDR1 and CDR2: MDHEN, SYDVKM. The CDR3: CASRPPGGGYTF. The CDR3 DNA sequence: TGTGCCAGCAGACCCCCTGGGGGTGGCTACACCTTC.

CDR3 nucleotide sequence: TGCGCCAGCAGCTTGGGTCCGGGGATGGATGAGCAGTTCTTC. This translates into CASSLGPGMDEQFF. This chain joins TRBV5-1 and TRBJ2-1; D is perhaps TRBD2 (5 bases). The CDR3 loop spans 14 amino acids. With 0 bases removed from V and 8 bases from J, the gap between germline ends came to 12 bases. Germline V CDR1 and CDR2: SGHRS, YFSETQ.

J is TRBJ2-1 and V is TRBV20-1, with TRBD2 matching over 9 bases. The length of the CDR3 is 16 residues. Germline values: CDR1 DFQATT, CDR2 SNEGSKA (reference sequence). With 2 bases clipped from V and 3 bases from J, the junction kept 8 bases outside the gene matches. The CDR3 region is CSARIGSGGIYNEQFF. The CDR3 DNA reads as TGCAGTGCTAGAATAGGTAGCGGGGGAATCTACAATGAGCAGTTCTTC.

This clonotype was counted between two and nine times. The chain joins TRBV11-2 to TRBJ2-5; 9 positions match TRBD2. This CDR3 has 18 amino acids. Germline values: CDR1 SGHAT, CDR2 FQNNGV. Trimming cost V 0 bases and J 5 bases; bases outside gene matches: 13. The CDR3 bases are TGTGCCAGCAGCTTAGATAGAGGTAGCGGGAGAGCCGCGGAGACCCAGTACTTC. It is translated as CASSLDRGSGRAAETQYF.

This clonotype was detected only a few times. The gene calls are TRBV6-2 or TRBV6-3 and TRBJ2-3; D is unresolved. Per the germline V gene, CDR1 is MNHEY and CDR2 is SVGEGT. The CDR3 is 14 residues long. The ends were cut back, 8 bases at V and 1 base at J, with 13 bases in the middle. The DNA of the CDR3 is TGTGCCAGCGGGTCAACCGGCGGCACAGATACGCAGTATTTT. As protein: CASGSTGGTDTQYF.

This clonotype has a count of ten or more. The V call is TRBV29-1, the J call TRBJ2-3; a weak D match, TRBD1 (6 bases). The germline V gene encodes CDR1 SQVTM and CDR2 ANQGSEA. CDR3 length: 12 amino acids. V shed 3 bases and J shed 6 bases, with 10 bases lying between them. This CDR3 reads CSVEVQGDTQYF. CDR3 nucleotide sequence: TGCAGCGTTGAGGTCCAGGGGGATACGCAGTATTTT.

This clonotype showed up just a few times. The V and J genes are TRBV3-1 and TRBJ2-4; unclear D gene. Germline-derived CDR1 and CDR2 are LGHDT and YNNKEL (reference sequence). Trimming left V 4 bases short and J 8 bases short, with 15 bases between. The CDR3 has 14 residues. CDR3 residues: CASSPWAALDIQYF. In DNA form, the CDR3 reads TGTGCCAGCAGCCCGTGGGCTGCGTTGGACATTCAGTACTTC.

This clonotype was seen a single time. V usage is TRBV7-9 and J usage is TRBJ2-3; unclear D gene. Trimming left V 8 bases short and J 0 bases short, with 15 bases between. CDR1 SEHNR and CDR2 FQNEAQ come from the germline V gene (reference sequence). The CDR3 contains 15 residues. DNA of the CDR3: TGTGCCAGCGACCAGTACAGTCCTAGCACAGATACGCAGTATTTT. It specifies CASDQYSPSTDTQYF.

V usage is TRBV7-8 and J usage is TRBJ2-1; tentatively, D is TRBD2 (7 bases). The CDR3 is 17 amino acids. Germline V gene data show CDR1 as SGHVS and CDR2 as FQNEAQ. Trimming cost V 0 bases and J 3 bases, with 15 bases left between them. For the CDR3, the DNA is TGTGCCAGCAGCTTAGCGGGGGCGGGGGCATACTACAATGAGCAGTTCTTC. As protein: CASSLAGAGAYYNEQFF.

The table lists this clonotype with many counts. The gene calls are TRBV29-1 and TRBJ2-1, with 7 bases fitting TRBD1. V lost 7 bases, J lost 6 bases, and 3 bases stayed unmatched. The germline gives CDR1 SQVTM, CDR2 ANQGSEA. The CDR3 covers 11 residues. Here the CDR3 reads CSARQGNEQFF. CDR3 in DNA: TGCAGCGCTAGACAGGGCAATGAGCAGTTCTTC.

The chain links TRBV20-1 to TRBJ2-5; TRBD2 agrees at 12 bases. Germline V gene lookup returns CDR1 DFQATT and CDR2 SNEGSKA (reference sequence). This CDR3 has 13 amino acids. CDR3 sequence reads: CSRRLAGVDEQYF. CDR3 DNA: TGCAGCCGGCGACTAGCGGGAGTTGATGAGCAGTACTTC.